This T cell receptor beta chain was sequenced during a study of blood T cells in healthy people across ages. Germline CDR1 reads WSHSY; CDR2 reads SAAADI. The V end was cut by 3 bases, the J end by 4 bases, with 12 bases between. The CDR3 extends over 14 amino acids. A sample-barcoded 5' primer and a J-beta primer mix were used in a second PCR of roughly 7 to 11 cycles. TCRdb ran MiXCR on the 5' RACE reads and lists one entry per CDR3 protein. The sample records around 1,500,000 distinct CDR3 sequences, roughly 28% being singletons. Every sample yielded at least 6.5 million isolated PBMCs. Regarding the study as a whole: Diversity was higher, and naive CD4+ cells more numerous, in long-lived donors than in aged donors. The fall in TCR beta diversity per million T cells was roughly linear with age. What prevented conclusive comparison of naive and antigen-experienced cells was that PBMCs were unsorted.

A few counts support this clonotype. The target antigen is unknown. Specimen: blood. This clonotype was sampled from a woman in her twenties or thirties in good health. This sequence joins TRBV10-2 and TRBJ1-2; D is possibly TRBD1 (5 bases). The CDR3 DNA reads TGCGCCAGCAGTGAAGCGGGGGTTGGCTATGGCTACACCTTC. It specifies CASSEAGVGYGYTF.